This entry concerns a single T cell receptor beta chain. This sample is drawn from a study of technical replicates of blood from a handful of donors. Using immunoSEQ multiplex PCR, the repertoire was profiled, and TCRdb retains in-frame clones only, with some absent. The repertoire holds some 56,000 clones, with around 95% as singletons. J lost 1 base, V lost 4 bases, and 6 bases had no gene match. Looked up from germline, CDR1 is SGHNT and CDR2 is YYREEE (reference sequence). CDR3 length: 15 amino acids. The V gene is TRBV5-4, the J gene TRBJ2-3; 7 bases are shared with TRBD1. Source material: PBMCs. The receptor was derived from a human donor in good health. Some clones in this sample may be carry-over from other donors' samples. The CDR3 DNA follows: TGTGCCAGCAGCGGCCGGGACAGAGGCACAGATACGCAGTATTTT. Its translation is CASSGRDRGTDTQYF.